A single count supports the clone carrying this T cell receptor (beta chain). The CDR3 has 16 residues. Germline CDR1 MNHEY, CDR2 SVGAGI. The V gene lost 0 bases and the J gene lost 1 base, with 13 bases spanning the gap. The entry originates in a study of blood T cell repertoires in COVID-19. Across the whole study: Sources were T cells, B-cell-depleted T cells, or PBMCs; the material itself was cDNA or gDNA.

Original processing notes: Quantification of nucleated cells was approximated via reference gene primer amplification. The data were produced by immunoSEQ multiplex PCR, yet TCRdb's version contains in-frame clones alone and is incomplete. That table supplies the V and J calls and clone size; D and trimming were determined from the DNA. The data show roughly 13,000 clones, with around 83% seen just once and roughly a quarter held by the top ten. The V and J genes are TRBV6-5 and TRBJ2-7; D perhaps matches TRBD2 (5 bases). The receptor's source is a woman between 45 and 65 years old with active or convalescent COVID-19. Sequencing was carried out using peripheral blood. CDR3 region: CASSYSTLRGSYEQYF. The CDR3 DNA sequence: TGTGCCAGCAGTTACTCGACCCTCCGCGGGTCCTACGAGCAGTACTTC.